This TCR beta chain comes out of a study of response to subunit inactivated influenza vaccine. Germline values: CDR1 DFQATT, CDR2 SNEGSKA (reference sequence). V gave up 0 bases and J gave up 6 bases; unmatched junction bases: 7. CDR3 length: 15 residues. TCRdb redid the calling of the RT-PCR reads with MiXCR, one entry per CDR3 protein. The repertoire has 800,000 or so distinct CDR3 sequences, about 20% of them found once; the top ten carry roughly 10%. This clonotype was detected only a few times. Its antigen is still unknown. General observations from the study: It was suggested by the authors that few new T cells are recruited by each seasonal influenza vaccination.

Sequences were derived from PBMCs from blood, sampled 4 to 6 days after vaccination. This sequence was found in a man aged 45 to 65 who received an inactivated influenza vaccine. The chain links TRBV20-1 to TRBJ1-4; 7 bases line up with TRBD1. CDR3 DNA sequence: TGCAGTGCTAGAGATAGGGGGCGCCCCGATGAAAAACTGTTTTTT. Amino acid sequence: CSARDRGRPDEKLFF.